This TCR beta chain was retrieved from a study of T cell responses to AZD1222 COVID-19 vaccine. Study-wide background: Second doses that came at about 4 or about 12 weeks were put together.

The CDR3 contains 17 residues. Trimming cost V 0 bases and J 8 bases; bases outside gene matches: 11. Germline V gene data show CDR1 as GTSNPN and CDR2 as SVGIG (reference sequence). Produced via immunoSEQ multiplex PCR; TCRdb's table is partial and in-frame only. The data hold 95,000 to 150,000 clones, with approximately 92% observed a single time. This sequence originates from an adult in good health. The genes are TRBV30 and TRBJ1-4, with 11 bases that match TRBD1. Here the sequenced sample was peripheral blood, taken on day 0 of AZD1222 vaccination. The CDR3 DNA reads TGTGCCTGGAGTGTTAGGACAGGGGGCGGTTTGTCCGAAAAACTGTTTTTT. It is translated as CAWSVRTGGGLSEKLFF.